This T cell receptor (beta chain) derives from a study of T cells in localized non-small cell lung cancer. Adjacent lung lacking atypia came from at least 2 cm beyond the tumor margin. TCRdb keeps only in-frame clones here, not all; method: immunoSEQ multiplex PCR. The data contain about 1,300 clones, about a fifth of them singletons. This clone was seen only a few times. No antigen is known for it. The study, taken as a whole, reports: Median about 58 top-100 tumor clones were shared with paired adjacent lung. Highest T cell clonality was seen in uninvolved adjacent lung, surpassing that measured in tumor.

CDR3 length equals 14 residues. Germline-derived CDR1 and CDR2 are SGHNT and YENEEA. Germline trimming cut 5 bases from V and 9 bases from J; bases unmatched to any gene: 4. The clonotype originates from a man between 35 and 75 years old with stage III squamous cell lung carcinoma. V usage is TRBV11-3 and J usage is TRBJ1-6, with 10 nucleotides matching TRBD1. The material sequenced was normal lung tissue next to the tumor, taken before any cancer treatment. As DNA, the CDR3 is TGTGCCAGCAGCGCCCGGACAGGGGGTTCACCCCTCCACTTT. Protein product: CASSARTGGSPLHF.